Listed here are 24 T cell receptor beta chains from one sample, sequenced in a study of response to subunit inactivated influenza vaccine. TCRdb re-analysed the RT-PCR reads in MiXCR, keeping a single row per CDR3 protein. Of fewer than 250,000 distinct CDR3 sequences listed, around 15% are singletons. This specimen consisted of CD8+ T cells sorted from PBMCs, obtained about 5 days after vaccination. The receptors here all came from a middle-aged man who received an inactivated influenza vaccine.

The chain carries TRBV24-1 and TRBJ2-1; TRBD1 might be the D (5 bases). CDR3 length: 13 amino acids. Per the germline V gene, CDR1 is KGHDR and CDR2 is SFDVKD. V was trimmed by 4 bases and J by 10 bases, leaving 13 bases between them. For the CDR3, the DNA is TGTGCCACCAGTGAAGGGGCCTCGCGGGAGCAGTTCTTC. Translation gives CATSEGASREQFF.

The chain combines TRBV27 with TRBJ2-5, with a possible D match to TRBD2 (5 bases). The CDR3 contains 16 residues. Germline V gene sequence: CDR1 MNHEY, CDR2 SMNVEV (reference sequence). V shed 1 base and J shed 4 bases, with 16 bases lying between them. Here the CDR3 reads CASSLFFGGWTETQYF. The CDR3 bases are TGTGCCAGCAGTTTATTTTTCGGAGGTTGGACAGAGACCCAGTACTTC.

This clonotype was counted between two and nine times. V and J are TRBV5-1 and TRBJ2-7; 7 bases fit TRBD1. V lost 0 bases to trimming and J lost 6 bases; unmatched junction nucleotides: 6. Germline-derived CDR1 and CDR2 are SGHRS and YFSETQ. The CDR3 loop spans 14 amino acids. The CDR3 protein is CASSLGGGLTEQYF. CDR3 DNA: TGCGCCAGCAGCTTGGGAGGGGGCCTTACCGAGCAGTACTTC.

The chain is built from TRBV2 and TRBJ2-7, with 7 bases identical to TRBD2. Losses at the gene ends were 5 bases for V and 0 bases for J; bases not matched to a gene: 7. The CDR3 is 15 amino acids. Germline V CDR1 and CDR2: SNHLY, FYNNEI. This CDR3 reads CASSSTSRSSYEQYF. The CDR3 DNA reads as TGTGCCAGCAGTTCGACTAGCCGCAGCTCCTACGAGCAGTACTTC.

The chain couples TRBV12-3 or TRBV12-4 to TRBJ1-2, with D maybe TRBD1 (6 bases). Trimming removed 3 bases from V and 5 bases from J, with 16 bases in between. This CDR3 comprises 15 residues. The CDR3 DNA is TGTGCCAGCAGTTTCAGAGCGACACAGGGATATGGCTACACCTTC. It specifies CASSFRATQGYGYTF.

The chain recombines TRBV7-3 with TRBJ2-1; D is perhaps TRBD1 (6 bases). Germline loops: CDR1 SGHTA, CDR2 FQGTGA. The CDR3 consists of 16 residues. Trimming shortened V by 4 bases and J by 2 bases, and 15 bases separated the two germline ends. CDR3 sequence: CASSSLRTAPYNEQFF. CDR3 in DNA: TGTGCCAGCAGCTCCCTCCGGACAGCCCCCTACAATGAGCAGTTCTTC.

This clonotype was counted at least ten times. At one end the junction does not follow the germline gene, possibly because of a read error. This chain joins TRBV5-1 and TRBJ2-4, with D possibly being TRBD2 (5 bases). Germline V gives CDR1 SGHRS, CDR2 YFSETQ. This CDR3 is 15 amino acids long. CDR3 residues: CASSLGGGAQNIQYF. The CDR3, as DNA: TGCGCCAGCAGCTTAGGAGGTGGAGCCCAAAACATTCAGTACTTC.

This clonotype turned up a few times. The chain links TRBV4-3 to TRBJ2-3, with 7 nucleotides matching TRBD1. CDR3 length equals 15 residues. The germline gives CDR1 LGHNA, CDR2 YSLEER. Unmatched junction bases numbered 7, after V lost 5 bases and J lost 2 bases. CDR3 region: CASSVRDSITDTQYF. The DNA for the CDR3 is TGCGCCAGCAGCGTCCGGGACAGTATCACAGATACGCAGTATTTT.

This clonotype was recorded at least ten times. V usage is TRBV12-3 or TRBV12-4 and J usage is TRBJ2-7; 8 bases match TRBD1. Trimming removed 6 bases from V and 4 bases from J; junction bases left unmatched: 5. The CDR3 is made up of 13 amino acids. The CDR3 DNA reads as TGTGCCAGCAGCGGGACAGGAGCATACGAGCAGTACTTC. Translation: CASSGTGAYEQYF.

This clonotype turned up a few times. CDR3 DNA: TGTGCCAGCAGCCCGGCAGGGCCCTTTGTCGAGCAGTACTTC. Protein: CASSPAGPFVEQYF. The V and J genes are TRBV11-2 and TRBJ2-7; possible D gene TRBD1, 5 bases. The CDR3 extends over 14 amino acids. CDR1 is SGHAT and CDR2 is FQNNGV in the germline V gene. Trimming left V 5 bases short and J 6 bases short, with 17 bases between.

This clonotype was found a few times. V usage is TRBV2 and J usage is TRBJ1-3; D is unresolved. V was shortened by 3 bases and J by 0 bases, with 9 bases between the two germline ends. The length of the CDR3 is 15 residues. Germline V gives CDR1 SNHLY, CDR2 FYNNEI. The CDR3 nucleotides are TGTGCCAGCAGTGAGGCGGGAGCCTCTGGAAACACCATATATTTT. It specifies CASSEAGASGNTIYF.

This clonotype was observed a few times. V usage is TRBV29-1 and J usage is TRBJ1-1, with D uncertain. CDR3 size: 13 residues. The V gene lost 7 bases and the J gene lost 0 bases, with 12 bases spanning the gap. Per the germline V gene, CDR1 is SQVTM and CDR2 is ANQGSEA. This CDR3 is CSGGEGLNTEAFF. The CDR3 coding sequence is TGCAGCGGAGGAGAGGGCTTGAACACTGAAGCTTTCTTT.

V and J are TRBV2 and TRBJ2-5, with 8 bases lining up with TRBD2. The trim removed 7 bases at V and 7 bases at J, leaving 8 bases unmatched. The CDR3 covers 13 residues. The germline V gene encodes CDR1 SNHLY and CDR2 FYNNEI. CDR3 region: CASIKRGRATQYF. CDR3 DNA: TGTGCCAGCATTAAGCGGGGGCGCGCGACCCAGTACTTC.

This chain uses TRBV27 with TRBJ1-2; 7 nucleotides match TRBD1. Germline CDR1 is MNHEY and CDR2 is SMNVEV (reference sequence). Losses at the gene ends were 0 bases for V and 4 bases for J; bases not matched to a gene: 14. The CDR3 length is 18 residues. Here the CDR3 reads CASSLSIGLGTALYGYTF. The CDR3 DNA sequence: TGTGCCAGCAGTTTATCTATCGGGCTTGGGACAGCCCTCTATGGCTACACCTTC.

V and J are TRBV27 and TRBJ2-5, with TRBD2 matching over 7 bases. The germline V gene encodes CDR1 MNHEY and CDR2 SMNVEV (reference sequence). The CDR3 is 12 residues long. Trimming removed 8 bases from V and 4 bases from J; junction bases left unmatched: 4. This CDR3 reads CASAGDLETQYF. CDR3 DNA: TGTGCCAGCGCGGGAGACTTAGAGACCCAGTACTTC.

This clonotype has only a few counts. The rearrangement joins TRBV7-2 to TRBJ2-3; 12 bases agree with TRBD2. Germline CDR1 SGHTA, CDR2 FQGNSA. V shed 3 bases and J 6 bases; nucleotides not matched to a gene: 4. The CDR3 covers 15 residues. CDR3 residues: CASSLTSGRGDTQYF. CDR3 sequence (DNA): TGTGCCAGCAGCTTGACTAGCGGGAGAGGTGATACGCAGTATTTT. The full variable domain, in which reference TRBV7-2 and TRBJ2-3 provide the parts outside the CDR3, is GAGVSQSPSNKVTEKGKDVELRCDPISGHTALYWYRQSLGQGLEFLIYFQGNSAPDKSGLPSDRFSAERTGGSVSTLTIQRTQQEDSAVYLCASSLTSGRGDTQYFGPGTRLTVL.

This clonotype was recorded a few times. The chain employs TRBV14 and TRBJ1-1, with D perhaps TRBD1 (6 bases). The ends were cut back, 0 bases at V and 7 bases at J, with 12 bases in the middle. Germline V gene lookup returns CDR1 SGHDN and CDR2 FVKESK. The CDR3 length is 14 residues. As DNA, the CDR3 is TGTGCCAGCAGCCAAGAAGGGGGGGCTGATGAAGCTTTCTTT. It specifies CASSQEGGADEAFF.

This clonotype came up a few times. The rearrangement links TRBV30 to TRBJ2-1; weak D call: TRBD1 (5 bases). This CDR3 contains 14 residues. The V gene's germline CDR1 is GTSNPN and CDR2 SVGIG (reference sequence). Trimming left V 2 bases short and J 7 bases short, with 15 bases between. The CDR3 sequence is CAWSNARADNEQFF. The CDR3 DNA reads TGTGCCTGGAGTAACGCCAGGGCGGATAATGAGCAGTTCTTC.

V usage is TRBV19 and J usage is TRBJ2-1, with 8 nucleotides matching TRBD1. The CDR3 loop spans 15 amino acids. Germline CDR1 LNHDA, CDR2 SQIVND (reference sequence). V lost 5 bases, J lost 1 base, and 4 bases stayed unmatched. The DNA for the CDR3 is TGTGCCAGTAGTCGAACAGGGGGGTCCTACAATGAGCAGTTCTTC. This encodes CASSRTGGSYNEQFF. The entire variable domain, with the rest obtained from reference TRBV19 and TRBJ2-1, is as follows: DGGITQSPKYLFRKEGQNVTLSCEQNLNHDAMYWYRQDPGQGLRLIYYSQIVNDFQKGDIAEGYSVSREKKESFPLTVTSAQKNPTAFYLCASSRTGGSYNEQFFGPGTRLTVL.

The table lists this clonotype with a few counts. The CDR3 reads CASRPEQGSLYNEQFF. The CDR3 DNA reads TGTGCCAGCAGGCCCGAACAGGGTAGCCTTTACAATGAGCAGTTCTTC. This chain uses TRBV28 with TRBJ2-1; D might be TRBD1 (6 bases). The CDR3 spans 16 residues. V was cut by 6 bases and J by 4 bases, with 19 bases left in between. The germline CDR1 and CDR2 sequences are MDHEN and SYDVKM.

The V and J genes are TRBV20-1 and TRBJ2-2, with D possibly matching TRBD1 (5 bases). The CDR3 is 16 amino acids. The germline CDR1 and CDR2 sequences are DFQATT and SNEGSKA (reference sequence). V lost 3 bases, J lost 7 bases, and 21 bases lay in between. CDR3 DNA: TGCAGTGCTAGGGCTCCCCTCGCCAGGGTATTCGGGGAGCTGTTTTTT. Translated: CSARAPLARVFGELFF.

This rearrangement joins TRBV7-9 to TRBJ2-5, with 10 bases lining up with TRBD2. The CDR3 covers 16 residues. V gave up 5 bases and J gave up 2 bases; unmatched junction bases: 8. CDR1 and CDR2 from the germline V gene are SEHNR and FQNEAQ (reference sequence). CDR3 in DNA: TGTGCCAGCAGCGCACCGGGACTAGCGAATCAAGAGACCCAGTACTTC. Amino acids: CASSAPGLANQETQYF.

This clonotype was picked up a small number of times. The CDR3 reads CSASASEAGELFF. As DNA, the CDR3 is TGCAGTGCTAGTGCCAGCGAAGCCGGGGAGCTGTTTTTT. The gene calls are TRBV20-1 and TRBJ2-2; D not certain. The CDR3 covers 13 residues. Germline CDR1 and CDR2: DFQATT and SNEGSKA (reference sequence). V lost 3 bases to trimming and J lost 6 bases, with 11 bases between them.

This clonotype was recorded at least ten times. The chain recombines TRBV7-9 with TRBJ1-1; D possibly corresponds to TRBD1 (5 bases). The germline V gene has CDR1 SEHNR and CDR2 FQNEAQ (reference sequence). The V and J ends lost 1 base and 6 bases respectively, with 18 bases between them. The CDR3 consists of 16 residues. The CDR3: CASSLGVGGVWAEAFF. The CDR3 DNA sequence: TGTGCCAGCAGCTTAGGAGTAGGAGGGGTCTGGGCTGAAGCTTTCTTT.